This record concerns one T cell receptor beta chain sequence. Sequencing was limited to surgery cases with top T cell transcript signatures in brain tissue. This sample was taken from a study of brain T cells in children with intractable seizures. Germline V lookup: CDR1 SGHTA, CDR2 FQGNSA. V lost 3 bases, J lost 2 bases, and 6 bases stayed unmatched. The CDR3 runs to 16 residues. TCRdb's table, derived via immunoSEQ multiplex PCR, lists solely in-frame clones and lacks some. The sample lists approximately 60,000 clones, approximately 95% seen once, with more than 0.35% in the top ten. The sequence was collected from a boy under two years old with focal cortical dysplasia and intractable seizures. The V and J genes are TRBV7-2 and TRBJ2-1; TRBD2 agrees at 8 bases. Sequencing was performed on peripheral blood, taken at surgery. For the CDR3, the DNA is TGTGCCAGCAGCTTTTGGGAACTAGCGGCCTACAATGAGCAGTTCTTC. This sequence encodes CASSFWELAAYNEQFF.